These 16 T cell receptor beta chains came from one sample sequenced in a study of cytomegalovirus exposure and HLA in healthy donors. Generated by immunoSEQ multiplex PCR, the TCRdb table keeps only in-frame clones and is missing some. The profile shows approximately 60,000 clones, approximately 93% of them singletons. Sequenced sample: PBMCs. These receptors came from a woman under 30 in good health and CMV-seronegative.

In its sample, this clone was seen once. V usage is TRBV5-1 and J usage is TRBJ1-2; D gene ambiguous. The CDR3 is made up of 13 amino acids. Germline lookup yields CDR1 SGHRS and CDR2 YFSETQ. The ends were cut back, 4 bases at V and 3 bases at J, with 10 bases in the middle. CDR3 in DNA: TGCGCCAGCAGCCCGGACGGGGACTATGGCTACACCTTC. This translates into CASSPDGDYGYTF.

The chain uses TRBV18 and TRBJ2-1, with 7 bases fitting TRBD2. V lost 0 bases, J lost 4 bases, and 3 bases stayed unmatched. This CDR3 is built from 15 residues. Germline V CDR1 and CDR2: KGHSH, LQKENI. The CDR3 is CASSPPLGGYNEQFF. The CDR3 DNA is TGTGCCAGCTCACCACCGCTGGGGGGGTACAATGAGCAGTTCTTC.

This clone appeared a few times. This chain links TRBV7-2 with TRBJ1-2; weak D call: TRBD1 (5 bases). Trimming took 1 base from V and 6 from J, leaving 6 bases between them. CDR1 is SGHTA, CDR2 FQGNSA, per germline. This CDR3 has 12 amino acids. DNA for the CDR3: TGTGCCAGCAGCTTAGAACAGGATGGCTACACCTTC. Its translation: CASSLEQDGYTF.

This chain joins TRBV7-2 and TRBJ1-2, with no clear D. This CDR3 is built from 14 residues. Germline V lookup: CDR1 SGHTA, CDR2 FQGNSA. Deletions cut 2 bases from V and 5 bases from J, with 12 bases between. The CDR3 loop is CASSLPYPGYGYTF. The CDR3 DNA is TGTGCCAGCAGCTTACCCTATCCAGGATATGGCTACACCTTC.

This clone was detected only once. This sequence joins TRBV14 and TRBJ1-2; tentative D call: TRBD1 (6 bases). The CDR3 has 16 amino acids. CDR1 is SGHDN, CDR2 FVKESK, per germline. Trimming left V 10 bases short and J 5 bases short, with 26 bases between. For the CDR3, the DNA is TGTGCCACCAAGAGAGACCCAGGACAGCCTTATTATGGCTACACCTTC. Protein sequence: CATKRDPGQPYYGYTF.

This chain joins TRBV27 and TRBJ2-5, with D possibly being TRBD1 (6 bases). Germline V gene data show CDR1 as MNHEY and CDR2 as SMNVEV (reference sequence). Trimming took off 5 bases at V and 1 base at J, with 14 bases between the two ends. CDR3 size: 15 residues. DNA for the CDR3: TGTGCCAGCAGTCTAACAGGGAGACTCCAAGAGACCCAGTACTTC. This gives the protein CASSLTGRLQETQYF.

The V and J genes are TRBV19 and TRBJ2-3; a weak D match, TRBD2 (7 bases). Germline CDR1 is LNHDA and CDR2 is SQIVND (reference sequence). The CDR3 is 15 residues long. The V end was cut by 7 bases, the J end by 3 bases, with 17 bases between. The CDR3 DNA reads TGTGCCAGTATGGAACGGGGGGCTTGGACAGATACGCAGTATTTT. Amino acids: CASMERGAWTDTQYF.

The chain carries TRBV5-1 and TRBJ1-1; 8 positions match TRBD1. Trimming removed 4 bases from V and 1 base from J; junction bases left unmatched: 6. Germline values: CDR1 SGHRS, CDR2 YFSETQ. The CDR3 is 15 residues long. CDR3 DNA: TGCGCCAGCAGCCGCAGGGGGCGCACGAACACTGAAGCTTTCTTT. It is translated as CASSRRGRTNTEAFF.

This clone was observed once. This sequence joins TRBV14 and TRBJ1-1, with unresolved D. The CDR3 contains 14 residues. The germline V and J ends were trimmed by 7 bases and 0 bases, with 12 bases remaining between them. Germline values: CDR1 SGHDN, CDR2 FVKESK. CDR3 loop: CASKPQTLNTEAFF. In DNA form, the CDR3 reads TGTGCCAGCAAACCACAGACGCTGAACACTGAAGCTTTCTTT. Drawing the rest from reference TRBV14 and TRBJ1-1, the complete variable domain is EAGVTQFPSHSVIEKGQTVTLRCDPISGHDNLYWYRRVMGKEIKFLLHFVKESKQDESGMPNNRFLAERTGGTYSTLKVQPAELEDSGVYFCASKPQTLNTEAFFGQGTRLTVV.

This chain uses TRBV5-6 with TRBJ2-7; unclear D gene. The length of the CDR3 is 12 residues. Germline V CDR1 and CDR2: SGHDT, YYEEEE. Trimming removed 4 bases from V and 3 bases from J, with 8 bases in between. The CDR3 reads CASSLGDYEQYV. The CDR3 DNA reads as TGTGCCAGCAGCCTTGGGGACTACGAGCAGTACGTC.

This chain connects TRBV25-1 to TRBJ2-3; TRBD2 aligns across 9 bases. The CDR3 has 14 amino acids. Germline assignment: CDR1 MGHDK and CDR2 SYGVNS. Germline trimming cut 8 bases from V and 4 bases from J; bases unmatched to any gene: 7. The CDR3 DNA sequence: TGTGCCAGCGAGAGCGGGAGGCAATCAGATACGCAGTATTTT. Its protein product is CASESGRQSDTQYF. The variable domain in full, with the rest retrieved from reference TRBV25-1 and TRBJ2-3, is EADIYQTPRYLVIGTGKKITLECSQTMGHDKMYWYQQDPGMELHLIHYSYGVNSTEKGDLSSESTVSRIRTEHFPLTLESARPSHTSQYLCASESGRQSDTQYFGPGTRLTVL.

The chain carries TRBV5-6 and TRBJ2-6, with 7 positions matching TRBD1. V was pared by 6 bases and J by 0 bases, with 12 bases of the junction left unmatched. CDR3 length equals 18 residues. CDR1 and CDR2 (germline): SGHDT, YYEEEE. The CDR3 here is CASTPPGQTHSGANVLTF. The CDR3 DNA follows: TGTGCCAGCACCCCCCCGGGACAGACACACTCTGGGGCCAACGTCCTGACTTTC.

J is TRBJ1-2 and V is TRBV7-9; a weak D match, TRBD1 (5 bases). This CDR3 spans 13 amino acids. The germline V and J ends were trimmed by 6 bases and 3 bases, with 11 bases remaining between them. CDR1 SEHNR and CDR2 FQNEAQ come from the germline V gene (reference sequence). The CDR3 protein is CASSSGLDYGYTF. In DNA form, the CDR3 reads TGTGCCAGCAGTTCAGGGTTGGACTATGGCTACACCTTC.

The genes are TRBV7-9 and TRBJ2-1; 7 nucleotides match TRBD1. Germline CDR1 reads SEHNR; CDR2 reads FQNEAQ (reference sequence). This CDR3 has 13 amino acids. The junction had 11 bases not matched to a gene; V was cut back by 11 bases and J by 7 bases. The CDR3 protein is CAGGQPLTNEQFF. The CDR3 bases are TGTGCCGGGGGACAGCCTTTGACTAATGAGCAGTTCTTC.

The chain recombines TRBV4-3 with TRBJ1-1, with D tentatively TRBD1 (6 bases). Germline CDR1 is LGHNA and CDR2 is YSLEER. V gave up 1 base and J gave up 4 bases, with 13 bases separating them. This CDR3 is built from 15 residues. Here the CDR3 DNA reads TGCGCCAGCAGCCAAGGCCACAGGGTGGGCACTGAAGCTTTCTTT. This gives the protein CASSQGHRVGTEAFF.

The chain uses TRBV29-1 and TRBJ2-3; 7 positions agree with TRBD2. Germline trimming cut 5 bases from V and 2 bases from J; bases unmatched to any gene: 10. The CDR3 contains 15 residues. Germline V lookup: CDR1 SQVTM, CDR2 ANQGSEA. In DNA, the CDR3 is TGCAGCGTTACTTCGCTAGCGGAACTCACAGATACGCAGTATTTT. Translated, it gives CSVTSLAELTDTQYF.